A single sample gave rise to the 18 T cell receptor beta chains below, sequenced in a study of shared clonotypes between healthy human individuals (dated by TCRdb to 2018 to 2020). Library method: the immunoSEQ multiplex PCR assay. TCRdb provides this immuneACCESS table in a form limited to in-frame rearrangements. Some clones are lacking; in checked studies, under half of them reflect an unresolved V gene, and why the rest are absent is not known. Across this sample there are a few hundred thousand clones, with roughly 87% seen only once. The biggest ten clones account for about 17% of the sample. Sequenced material: memory CD8+ T cells sorted from blood. The cell subset or site label of this sample denotes: CD45RO+ cells pooled with CCR7-negative TemRA cells. The receptors stem from a man younger than 35 in good health.

The rearrangement uses TRBV28 and TRBJ1-1, with D possibly being TRBD1 (5 bases). V was cut by 2 bases and J by 3 bases, with 16 bases left in between. The CDR3 runs 16 residues. The germline V gene has CDR1 MDHEN and CDR2 SYDVKM. The CDR3, as DNA: TGTGCCAGCAGTTTACGGCGGATTCAGGGAGACACTGAAGCTTTCTTT. Translation gives CASSLRRIQGDTEAFF. Full variable domain (missing parts from reference TRBV28 and TRBJ1-1): DVKVTQSSRYLVKRTGEKVFLECVQDMDHENMFWYRQDPGLGLRLIYFSYDVKMKEKGDIPEGYSVSREKKERFSLILESASTNQTSMYLCASSLRRIQGDTEAFFGQGTRLTVV.

This clone was observed a handful of times. V gene TRBV4-3 combines with J gene TRBJ2-7; 8 bases map to TRBD1. Per germline, CDR1 LGHNA and CDR2 YSLEER. The J segment lost 3 bases and the V segment lost 4 bases, leaving 8 bases of the junction unmatched. The CDR3 loop spans 15 amino acids. The CDR3 sequence: CASSPADRAGYEQYF. CDR3 DNA: TGCGCCAGCAGCCCCGCGGACAGGGCAGGCTACGAGCAGTACTTC.

Note on this clone: Given a much more abundant clone one base away, this may be a read error. The chain recombines TRBV7-8 with TRBJ2-7; TRBD2 is a possible D gene (6 bases). CDR3 length equals 13 residues. Germline CDR1 and CDR2: SGHVS and FQNEAQ. Trimming removed 3 bases from V and 4 bases from J, with 10 bases in between. The CDR3 nucleotides read TGTGCCAGCAGCTTGGGTGGGGGGTACGAGCAGTACTTC. It is translated as CASSLGGGYEQYF.

The rearrangement joins TRBV9 to TRBJ1-2; 10 bases map to TRBD1. Looked up from germline, CDR1 is SGDLS and CDR2 is YYNGEE. This CDR3 spans 17 amino acids. Trimming cost V 5 bases and J 0 bases; bases outside gene matches: 10. The CDR3 loop reads CASSVKPGQGPNYGYTF. CDR3 coding DNA: TGTGCCAGCAGTGTAAAACCGGGACAGGGGCCTAACTATGGCTACACCTTC.

On this clone itself: Distinct nucleotide sequences in the sample also encode this CDR3. V is TRBV5-4 and J is TRBJ2-7; no definite D call. Between the trimmed V and J ends, which lost 0 bases and 3 bases, there was a span of 7 bases. The CDR3 loop spans 13 amino acids. CDR1 and CDR2 from the germline V gene are SGHNT and YYREEE (reference sequence). The chain's CDR3 is CASSLAAGYEQYF. The CDR3 DNA sequence: TGTGCCAGCAGCTTGGCGGCCGGCTACGAGCAGTACTTC.

V usage is TRBV7-9 and J usage is TRBJ1-1, with no clear D. Trimming shortened V by 5 bases and J by 0 bases, and 7 bases separated the two germline ends. The CDR3 loop spans 13 amino acids. CDR1 and CDR2 from the germline V gene are SEHNR and FQNEAQ (reference sequence). The CDR3 nucleotides read TGTGCCAGCAGCAGCCCGTTGAACACTGAAGCTTTCTTT. It codes for CASSSPLNTEAFF.

This sequence joins TRBV5-1 and TRBJ2-1; the match to TRBD1 covers 9 bases. The CDR3 consists of 16 residues. The J segment lost 7 bases and the V segment lost 2 bases, leaving 10 bases of the junction unmatched. CDR1 and CDR2 from the germline V gene are SGHRS and YFSETQ. DNA for the CDR3: TGCGCCAGCAGCTTAGGCCGGGACAGGGTAAGGAATGAGCAGTTCTTC. It yields the protein CASSLGRDRVRNEQFF.

In its sample, this clone was seen a few times. The chain is built from TRBV4-1 and TRBJ1-1; perhaps TRBD1 as D (5 bases). From germline, CDR1 is MGHRA and CDR2 YSYEKL. This CDR3 is built from 11 residues. V dropped 5 bases and J dropped 7 bases, with 8 bases sitting between them. The CDR3 nucleotides read TGCGCCAGCAGCGGGGCGGTTGAAGCTTTCTTT. Protein sequence: CASSGAVEAFF.

This CDR3 is CASSLVRENNQPQHF. In DNA, the CDR3 is TGTGCCAGCAGTTTAGTCAGGGAAAACAACCAGCCCCAGCATTTT. The chain combines TRBV28 with TRBJ1-5; a possible D gene is TRBD1 (5 bases). V gave up 2 bases and J gave up 7 bases, with 15 bases separating them. The CDR3 runs 15 residues. Germline CDR1 is MDHEN and CDR2 is SYDVKM.

The V and J genes are TRBV7-9 and TRBJ2-5, with 7 positions matching TRBD1. The CDR3 has 14 amino acids. V lost 5 bases to trimming and J lost 8 bases; unmatched junction nucleotides: 11. Germline lookup yields CDR1 SEHNR and CDR2 FQNEAQ (reference sequence). CDR3 residues: CASSRGTARETQYF. CDR3 DNA: TGTGCCAGCAGCAGGGGGACAGCGAGGGAAACCCAGTACTTC.

The chain combines TRBV11-2 with TRBJ1-2; tentatively, D is TRBD1 (5 bases). The CDR3 covers 16 residues. Germline V gene sequence: CDR1 SGHAT, CDR2 FQNNGV. The ends were cut back, 2 bases at V and 1 base at J, with 14 bases in the middle. In nucleotides, the CDR3 is TGTGCCAGCAGCTTAATCCCCCGGGGCGATAACTATGGCTACACCTTC. Translated: CASSLIPRGDNYGYTF. Complete variable domain (other parts from reference TRBV11-2 and TRBJ1-2): EAGVAQSPRYKIIEKRQSVAFWCNPISGHATLYWYQQILGQGPKLLIQFQNNGVVDDSQLPKDRFSAERLKGVDSTLKIQPAKLEDSAVYLCASSLIPRGDNYGYTFGSGTRLTVV.

The chain recombines TRBV18 with TRBJ1-1; weak D call: TRBD1 (6 bases). Germline V lookup: CDR1 KGHSH, CDR2 LQKENI. V lost 8 bases to trimming and J lost 8 bases, with 18 bases between them. CDR3 size: 13 residues. The DNA of the CDR3 is TGTGCCAGCATAAGGGGCAGGGGCGTGGAAGCTTTCTTT. This codes for CASIRGRGVEAFF.

This chain joins TRBV11-2 and TRBJ1-4, with D unresolved. Germline V gene lookup returns CDR1 SGHAT and CDR2 FQNNGV. Trimming took off 3 bases at V and 0 bases at J, with 11 bases between the two ends. This CDR3 region has 16 residues. This chain's CDR3 is CASSFSAGATNEKLFF. The CDR3, as DNA: TGTGCCAGCAGCTTTTCGGCCGGAGCAACTAATGAAAAACTGTTTTTT.

The rearrangement links TRBV9 to TRBJ1-1; D not resolved. Trimming pared 3 bases from V and 5 bases from J, leaving 5 bases between. Germline-derived CDR1 and CDR2 are SGDLS and YYNGEE. The CDR3 has 11 residues. The DNA of the CDR3 is TGTGCCAGCAGCGCCGTTACTGAAGCTTTCTTT. Its protein product is CASSAVTEAFF. Full variable domain (remainder filled in from reference TRBV9 and TRBJ1-1): DSGVTQTPKHLITATGQRVTLRCSPRSGDLSVYWYQQSLDQGLQFLIQYYNGEERAKGNILERFSAQQFPDLHSELNLSSLELGDSALYFCASSAVTEAFFGQGTRLTVV.

The chain recombines TRBV7-8 with TRBJ2-7; no firm D call. CDR3 length: 15 residues. The V end lost 5 bases, the J end lost 0 bases, and 14 bases lay between the germline ends. Germline CDR1 reads SGHVS; CDR2 reads FQNEAQ. Here the CDR3 reads CASSPESLSSYEQYF. The DNA for the CDR3 is TGTGCCAGCAGCCCCGAGAGTTTAAGCTCCTACGAGCAGTACTTC.

The chain employs TRBV6-6 and TRBJ2-2; no clear D. The length of the CDR3 is 15 residues. Trimming shortened V by 0 bases and J by 1 base, and 6 bases separated the two germline ends. Germline CDR1 is MNHNY and CDR2 is SVGAGI (reference sequence). CDR3 in DNA: TGTGCCAGCAGTTACTCGGCCGGGAACACCGGGGAGCTGTTTTTT. The encoded protein is CASSYSAGNTGELFF.

The chain carries TRBV28 and TRBJ1-2; 7 bases are shared with TRBD1. The junction had 15 bases not matched to a gene; V was cut back by 5 bases and J by 3 bases. This CDR3 has 17 amino acids. Germline V gene sequence: CDR1 MDHEN, CDR2 SYDVKM. CDR3 bases: TGTGCCAGCAGTCCCGCTTATTACAGGGGCTTAGACTATGGCTACACCTTC. Its translation: CASSPAYYRGLDYGYTF.

V gene TRBV28 combines with J gene TRBJ2-3; D ambiguous. V lost 6 bases, J lost 2 bases, and 3 bases lay in between. Germline V gene sequence: CDR1 MDHEN, CDR2 SYDVKM. The CDR3 is 11 amino acids. The CDR3 nucleotides are TGTGCCAGCAGCTACACAGATACGCAGTATTTT. This gives the protein CASSYTDTQYF.